This T cell receptor (beta chain) was captured by sequencing in a study of T cell repertoires in ileal Crohn's disease. TCRdb keeps only in-frame clones here, not all; method: immunoSEQ multiplex PCR. The data hold some 14,000 clones, with about two thirds observed a single time. The CDR3 is made up of 14 amino acids. Trimming took off 1 base at V and 7 bases at J, with 11 bases between the two ends. CDR1 and CDR2 from the germline V gene are SGHRS and YFSETQ. This rearrangement joins TRBV5-1 to TRBJ2-2, with D unclear. This TCR was sampled from an adult with Crohn's disease. The sequenced sample consisted of ileal tissue. The CDR3 nucleotides read TGCGCCAGCAGCTTGCGAACAGAAAGCGGGGAGCTGTTTTTT. As protein: CASSLRTESGELFF.